Shown below are 25 T cell receptor beta chains from a single sample sequenced in a study of shared clonotypes between healthy human individuals. Generated by immunoSEQ multiplex PCR, the TCRdb table keeps only in-frame clones and is missing some. Counted here are about 730,000 clones, about two thirds occurring once; the ten biggest clones make up approximately 1.8%. Input material: memory CD4+ T cells sorted from blood. Indicated subset: CD45RA-negative fraction. The receptors were sampled from a woman aged 25 to 39 in good health.

V is TRBV7-9 and J is TRBJ2-6, with D perhaps TRBD1 (6 bases). The CDR3 loop spans 17 amino acids. Per the germline V gene, CDR1 is SEHNR and CDR2 is FQNEAQ (reference sequence). V was shortened by 6 bases and J by 1 base, with 16 bases between the two germline ends. CDR3 loop: CASRDSGVLSGANVLTF. The CDR3 nucleotides read TGTGCCAGCAGGGACAGTGGGGTCCTATCTGGGGCCAACGTCCTGACTTTC. The variable domain in full, completed from reference TRBV7-9 and TRBJ2-6, reads DTGVSQNPRHKITKRGQNVTFRCDPISEHNRLYWYRQTLGQGPEFLTYFQNEAQLEKSRLLSDRFSAERPKGSFSTLEIQRTEQGDSAMYLCASRDSGVLSGANVLTFGAGSRLTVL.

This clone was counted only a few times. The V and J genes are TRBV7-9 and TRBJ2-7; perhaps TRBD2 as D (6 bases). This CDR3 comprises 14 residues. With 7 bases removed from V and 5 bases from J, the gap between germline ends came to 18 bases. CDR1 is SEHNR, CDR2 FQNEAQ, per germline (reference sequence). The CDR3 region has the DNA TGTGCCAGCACCCACCAGGAGGGTCCGCACGAGCAGTACTTC. Amino acids: CASTHQEGPHEQYF.

This chain joins TRBV7-7 and TRBJ2-7; 14 positions match TRBD2. This CDR3 spans 16 amino acids. Germline values: CDR1 SSHAT, CDR2 FNYEAQ (reference sequence). Trimming at V came to 4 bases and at J to 5 bases, leaving 7 bases not matched to a gene. The CDR3 DNA sequence: TGTGCCAGCAGCTCGGGGACTAGCGGGAGTAAGAACGAGCAGTACTTC. Residues: CASSSGTSGSKNEQYF.

About this clone itself: A read error may produce the germline difference seen at one junction end. The rearrangement uses TRBV5-6 and TRBJ2-1, with 12 nucleotides matching TRBD2. CDR1 is SGHDT, CDR2 YYEEEE, per germline. This CDR3 has 12 residues. The CDR3 nucleotides read TGTGCCAGCAGCCGGCTAGCGGGAGGGCGGGTCTTC. The encoded protein is CASSRLAGGRVF.

This clone was counted between two and nine times. The chain couples TRBV9 to TRBJ2-5; the match to TRBD2 covers 13 bases. Germline assignment: CDR1 SGDLS and CDR2 YYNGEE. V shed 3 bases, J shed 4 bases, and the junction held 3 bases outside the gene matches. The CDR3 runs to 15 residues. Written as DNA, the CDR3 is TGTGCCAGCAGCGCAGGGACTAGCGGGACAGAGACCCAGTACTTC. Encoded protein: CASSAGTSGTETQYF.

DNA for the CDR3: TGCGCCAGCAGTATAGGGGACACCGGGGAGCTGTTTTTT. The encoded protein is CASSIGDTGELFF. The chain links TRBV5-1 to TRBJ2-2; D might be TRBD1 (5 bases). Trimming shortened V by 5 bases and J by 3 bases, and 8 bases separated the two germline ends. Germline lookup yields CDR1 SGHRS and CDR2 YFSETQ. The CDR3 is 13 residues long.

V gene TRBV5-1 combines with J gene TRBJ1-1, with TRBD1 matching over 7 bases. Germline V gene lookup returns CDR1 SGHRS and CDR2 YFSETQ. The J segment lost 3 bases and the V segment lost 4 bases, leaving 12 bases of the junction unmatched. This CDR3 contains 16 residues. The CDR3 region has the DNA TGCGCCAGCAGCCTACAAGAAACAGGGGTTTACACTGAAGCTTTCTTT. Translation gives CASSLQETGVYTEAFF. Drawing the rest from reference TRBV5-1 and TRBJ1-1, the complete variable domain is KAGVTQTPRYLIKTRGQQVTLSCSPISGHRSVSWYQQTPGQGLQFLFEYFSETQRNKGNFPGRFSGRQFSNSRSEMNVSTLELGDSALYLCASSLQETGVYTEAFFGQGTRLTVV.

This clone is a singleton in its sample. The chain carries TRBV5-1 and TRBJ2-7; 11 bases are shared with TRBD2. This CDR3 spans 15 amino acids. Germline lookup yields CDR1 SGHRS and CDR2 YFSETQ. V gave up 4 bases and J gave up 6 bases; unmatched junction bases: 9. The CDR3 reads CASSPSSGRRGEQYF. CDR3 sequence (DNA): TGCGCCAGCAGCCCGTCTAGCGGGAGGCGAGGCGAGCAGTACTTC.

The chain couples TRBV18 to TRBJ1-1; D uncertain. The CDR3 extends over 19 amino acids. Per germline, CDR1 KGHSH and CDR2 LQKENI. Between the trimmed V and J ends, which lost 4 bases and 0 bases, there was a span of 24 bases. The CDR3 loop is CASSLVTEGRRYMNTEAFF. The CDR3 DNA follows: TGTGCCAGCTCACTTGTTACTGAGGGCAGGCGATACATGAACACTGAAGCTTTCTTT.

This clone was observed a handful of times. V and J are TRBV5-1 and TRBJ1-4; TRBD1 aligns across 7 bases. V was clipped by 4 bases and J by 12 bases; unmatched bases: 6. CDR1 SGHRS and CDR2 YFSETQ come from the germline V gene. The CDR3 spans 12 residues. The CDR3 loop reads CASSADRDELFF. The CDR3 nucleotides are TGCGCCAGCAGCGCCGACAGGGATGAACTGTTTTTT. Full variable domain (outside the CDR3, taken from reference TRBV5-1 and TRBJ1-4): KAGVTQTPRYLIKTRGQQVTLSCSPISGHRSVSWYQQTPGQGLQFLFEYFSETQRNKGNFPGRFSGRQFSNSRSEMNVSTLELGDSALYLCASSADRDELFFGSGTQLSVL.

In this sample, this clone turned up a few times. V gene TRBV4-2 combines with J gene TRBJ2-7, with a weak D call TRBD2 (5 bases). The CDR3 is 13 amino acids. V gave up 6 bases and J gave up 4 bases, with 13 bases separating them. Per the germline V gene, CDR1 is LGHNA and CDR2 is YNFKEQ. The CDR3 nucleotides are TGTGCCAGCAGTCGGCTAGCAGGATACGAGCAGTACTTC. This sequence encodes CASSRLAGYEQYF.

Only a few counts were recorded for this clone. The chain links TRBV27 to TRBJ2-5; D possibly matches TRBD1 or TRBD2 (5 bases each). V was cut by 6 bases and J by 1 base, with 15 bases left in between. The germline gives CDR1 MNHEY, CDR2 SMNVEV (reference sequence). CDR3 size: 15 residues. The CDR3 sequence is CASSQLSGGQETQYF. The CDR3 bases are TGTGCCAGCAGCCAACTTTCTGGGGGCCAAGAGACCCAGTACTTC.

V usage is TRBV19 and J usage is TRBJ2-1; possibly TRBD1 for D (5 bases). The CDR3 runs 12 residues. The ends were cut back, 7 bases at V and 4 bases at J, with 8 bases in the middle. Germline assignment: CDR1 LNHDA and CDR2 SQIVND (reference sequence). This CDR3 is CASNQGYNEQFF. CDR3 DNA: TGTGCCAGTAACCAGGGTTACAATGAGCAGTTCTTC.

Concerning this clone itself: A far larger clone differs by one base, so this is likely a read error. V usage is TRBV19 and J usage is TRBJ2-2; D is perhaps TRBD2 (5 bases). Germline CDR1 and CDR2: LNHDA and SQIVND (reference sequence). This CDR3 has 14 residues. This CDR3 reads CASSIYEPTGEPFF. CDR3 DNA sequence: TGTGCCAGTAGTATCTACGAACCGACCGGGGAGCCGTTTTTT.

The V call is TRBV27, the J call TRBJ2-3, with TRBD2 matching over 13 bases. Germline assignment: CDR1 MNHEY and CDR2 SMNVEV (reference sequence). The CDR3 loop spans 21 amino acids. V lost 2 bases and J lost 7; bases outside the gene matches: 21. The CDR3 DNA follows: TGTGCCAGCAGTTTAGTAGGGGGTGCGGGACTAGCGGGGTCTACGTCGAATACGCAGTATTTT. Translating gives CASSLVGGAGLAGSTSNTQYF.

The sample holds one count of this clone. The rearrangement uses TRBV7-9 and TRBJ1-4; TRBD1 agrees at 12 bases. Trimming removed 5 bases from V and 4 bases from J; junction bases left unmatched: 8. Germline-derived CDR1 and CDR2 are SEHNR and FQNEAQ (reference sequence). CDR3 length equals 17 residues. This CDR3 reads CASSHGDRGLHNEKLFF. The CDR3 DNA reads as TGTGCCAGCAGCCATGGGGACAGGGGGCTCCATAATGAAAAACTGTTTTTT.

The chain recombines TRBV10-3 with TRBJ2-1; TRBD2 agrees at 12 bases. The CDR3 contains 15 residues. V lost 10 bases and J lost 0; bases outside the gene matches: 4. Germline CDR1 and CDR2: ENHRY and SYGVKD. CDR3 DNA: TGTGCCACCGGACTAGCGGGGAGCTCCTACAATGAGCAGTTCTTC. This codes for CATGLAGSSYNEQFF.

This chain connects TRBV30 to TRBJ2-1; D is unclear. The CDR3 covers 12 residues. CDR1 is GTSNPN, CDR2 SVGIG, per germline (reference sequence). V lost 1 base and J 3 bases, leaving 4 bases between the germline ends. CDR3 in DNA: TGTGCCTGGAGTGAACTCTACAATGAGCAGTTCTTC. It encodes CAWSELYNEQFF.

This clone was seen ten or more times. The chain combines TRBV27 with TRBJ2-3; maybe TRBD2 (5 bases). V was cut by 5 bases and J by 6 bases, with 18 bases left in between. The CDR3 has 15 amino acids. Germline V gene sequence: CDR1 MNHEY, CDR2 SMNVEV (reference sequence). The CDR3 nucleotides are TGTGCCAGCAGTCCAACCGGGGAGAAGGTGGATACGCAGTATTTT. It translates to CASSPTGEKVDTQYF.

Here the CDR3 DNA reads TGCGCCAGCAGCCAAGAAAAGGCCGGGCGAGGAGCGAACACTGAAGCTTTCTTT. It specifies CASSQEKAGRGANTEAFF. The chain couples TRBV4-1 to TRBJ1-1, with D unclear. The V and J ends lost 0 bases and 1 base respectively, with 18 bases between them. CDR3 length equals 18 residues. Germline-derived CDR1 and CDR2 are MGHRA and YSYEKL.

The CDR3 DNA sequence: TGTGCCAGCAGTGTGTTAGCCTCGATACGTGAGCAGTTCTTC. It encodes CASSVLASIREQFF. The gene calls are TRBV6-4 and TRBJ2-1; D is uncertain. V was clipped by 4 bases and J by 9 bases, with 16 bases between them. CDR3 length: 14 amino acids. The germline V gene has CDR1 MRHNA and CDR2 SNTAGT.

About this clone: Other DNA sequences of this sample code for an identical CDR3. The genes are TRBV5-1 and TRBJ2-3, with 14 nucleotides matching TRBD2. The germline gives CDR1 SGHRS, CDR2 YFSETQ. The CDR3 is 17 amino acids. The ends lost 0 bases at V and 3 bases at J; junction bases unmatched: 3. DNA for the CDR3: TGCGCCAGCAGCTTGGGAGGACTAGCGGGAGGAACAGATACGCAGTATTTT. This encodes CASSLGGLAGGTDTQYF.

The CDR3 DNA is TGTGCCAGCAGCTTAGCGGGGTTCAGGGGCTTCTCCTACGAGCAGTACTTC. Translating it yields CASSLAGFRGFSYEQYF. The chain combines TRBV7-2 with TRBJ2-7; TRBD1 is a possible D gene (6 bases). Germline CDR1 and CDR2: SGHTA and FQGNSA. The CDR3 contains 17 residues. Between the trimmed V and J ends, which lost 0 bases and 0 bases, there was a span of 15 bases. Using reference TRBV7-2 and TRBJ2-7 for the parts outside the CDR3, the full variable domain is GAGVSQSPSNKVTEKGKDVELRCDPISGHTALYWYRQSLGQGLEFLIYFQGNSAPDKSGLPSDRFSAERTGGSVSTLTIQRTQQEDSAVYLCASSLAGFRGFSYEQYFGPGTRLTVT.

V gene TRBV2 combines with J gene TRBJ2-5; the match to TRBD2 covers 7 bases. Per the germline V gene, CDR1 is SNHLY and CDR2 is FYNNEI. V gave up 4 bases and J gave up 4 bases; unmatched junction bases: 3. This CDR3 is 13 amino acids long. The CDR3: CASSVREVETQYF. The CDR3 DNA is TGTGCCAGCAGTGTCCGGGAGGTAGAGACCCAGTACTTC.

This clone was seen a few times. The chain recombines TRBV28 with TRBJ1-1; possible D gene TRBD1, 5 bases. Germline CDR1 is MDHEN and CDR2 is SYDVKM. With 7 bases removed from V and 2 bases from J, the gap between germline ends came to 20 bases. The CDR3 loop spans 16 amino acids. CDR3 bases: TGTGCCAGCACGGCCTCGGGGACTACAGCAAACACTGAAGCTTTCTTT. Translation: CASTASGTTANTEAFF.